This TCR beta chain was observed in a study of vaccination effects on CD4 cells after COVID-19. Once cultured for around 11 days, the cells underwent separation to obtain CD4+ T cells. All vaccine recipients tested negative for nucleocapsid antibodies and had never contracted SARS-CoV-2 infection. Cultures received IL-2 medium that replaced half the medium on days 3 and 7. Per germline, CDR1 MRHNA and CDR2 SNTAGT. The length of the CDR3 is 14 residues. J gave up 7 bases and V 5 bases, and 6 bases lay outside the gene matches. The table came from immunoSEQ multiplex PCR; TCRdb's copy has only in-frame clones and leaves some out. This table holds tens of thousands of clones, around 77% found once. This clone was counted a few times. Its antigen is currently unknown. Notes on the study in general: Common cold coronaviruses were cross-recognized by only 1 of 255 vaccine-induced clones in healthy vaccinees. Small numbers of convalescent patients limited the study. It also lacked early post-infection timepoints.

The specimen comprised CD4+ T cells from PBMCs cultured without peptide, sampled before COVID-19 vaccination. The chain links TRBV6-4 to TRBJ2-2, with 8 bases lining up with TRBD1. The TCR comes from a human donor who received a COVID-19 vaccine. CDR3 coding DNA: TGTGCCAGCAGTCCCGACAGGGGAGGCGGGGAGCTGTTTTTT. As protein: CASSPDRGGGELFF.